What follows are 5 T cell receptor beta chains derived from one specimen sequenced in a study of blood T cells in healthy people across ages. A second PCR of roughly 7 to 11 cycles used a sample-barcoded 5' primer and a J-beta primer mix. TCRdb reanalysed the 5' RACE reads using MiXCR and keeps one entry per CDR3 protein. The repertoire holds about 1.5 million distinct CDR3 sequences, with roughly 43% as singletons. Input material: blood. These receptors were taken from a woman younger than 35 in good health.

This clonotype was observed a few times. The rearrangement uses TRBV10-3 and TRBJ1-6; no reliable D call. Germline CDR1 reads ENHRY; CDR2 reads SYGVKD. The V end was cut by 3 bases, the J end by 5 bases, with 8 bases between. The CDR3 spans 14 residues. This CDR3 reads CAISDPTDNSPLHF. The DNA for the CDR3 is TGTGCCATCAGTGACCCAACCGATAATTCACCCCTCCACTTT.

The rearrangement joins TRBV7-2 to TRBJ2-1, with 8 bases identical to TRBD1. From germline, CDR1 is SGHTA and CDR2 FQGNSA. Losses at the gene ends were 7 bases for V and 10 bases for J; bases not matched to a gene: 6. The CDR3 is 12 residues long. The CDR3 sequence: CASNRDRTEQFF. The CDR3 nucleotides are TGTGCCAGCAACCGGGACAGGACAGAGCAGTTCTTC.

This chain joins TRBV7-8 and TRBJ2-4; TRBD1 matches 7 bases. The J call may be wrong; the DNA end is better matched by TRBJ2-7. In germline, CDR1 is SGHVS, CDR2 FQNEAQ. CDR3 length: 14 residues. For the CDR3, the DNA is TGTGCCAGCAGCTGGGACAGAGGACCGACCGAGCAGTACTTC. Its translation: CASSWDRGPTEQYF.

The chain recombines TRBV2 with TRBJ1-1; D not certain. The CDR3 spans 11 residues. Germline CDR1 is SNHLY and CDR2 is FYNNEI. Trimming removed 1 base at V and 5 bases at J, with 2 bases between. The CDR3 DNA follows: TGTGCCAGCAGTGAAGAGACTGAAGCTTTCTTT. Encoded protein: CASSEETEAFF.

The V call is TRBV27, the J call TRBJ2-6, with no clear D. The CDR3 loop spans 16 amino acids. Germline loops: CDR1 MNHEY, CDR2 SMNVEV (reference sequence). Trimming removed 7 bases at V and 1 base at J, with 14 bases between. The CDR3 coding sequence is TGTGCCAGCAAAACAAAGATCACATCTGGGGCCAACGTCCTGACTTTC. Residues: CASKTKITSGANVLTF. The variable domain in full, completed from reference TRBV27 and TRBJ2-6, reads EAQVTQNPRYLITVTGKKLTVTCSQNMNHEYMSWYRQDPGLGLRQIYYSMNVEVTDKGDVPEGYKVSRKEKRNFPLILESPSPNQTSLYFCASKTKITSGANVLTFGAGSRLTVL.